The rows below give T cell receptor beta chains drawn from one sample of a study of blood T cell repertoires in COVID-19. Here immunoSEQ multiplex PCR was the method, and the copy in TCRdb shows in-frame clones only, minus some. This sample has 200,000 to 300,000 clones, with about 82% found just once. Material: PBMCs or T cells enriched from blood (not recorded which). Receptors were obtained from a woman in her forties or fifties who had recovered from COVID-19. CDR3s include the opening cysteine and the closing phenylalanine or tryptophan. D genes are given only for firm matches. Clone size, where shown, is once, few, many, or a class for clones that have expanded.

d_call | j_call | clone_size | v_call | cdr3_aa | cdr3_nt
- | TRBJ1-2 | - | TRBV5-6 | CASSLGQGVMVGYTF | TGTGCCAGCAGCTTGGGGCAGGGCGTTATGGTCGGCTACACCTTC
- | TRBJ1-3 | - | TRBV27 | CASRPGRGTSGNTIYF | TGTGCCAGCAGGCCCGGGAGGGGTACCTCTGGAAACACCATATATTTT
- | TRBJ1-1 | - | TRBV19 | CASSGNMNTEAFF | TGTGCCAGTAGTGGCAATATGAACACTGAAGCTTTCTTT
TRBD1 | TRBJ1-2 | - | TRBV7-9 | CASSLSLTGATYGYTF | TGTGCCAGCAGCTTGTCCTTGACAGGGGCGACCTATGGCTACACCTTC
TRBD2 | TRBJ2-3 | few | TRBV24-1 | CATSDRSGLAGESQYF | TGTGCCACCAGTGATCGATCAGGACTAGCGGGAGAATCGCAGTATTTT
TRBD2 | TRBJ2-1 | few | TRBV6-1 | CASSEGTSGYNEQFF | TGTGCCAGCAGTGAAGGGACTAGCGGATACAATGAGCAGTTCTTC
TRBD2 | TRBJ2-5 | - | TRBV27 | CASSLSAGGGETQYF | TGTGCCAGCAGTTTATCGGCGGGGGGTGGAGAGACCCAGTACTTC
- | TRBJ1-5 | once | TRBV28 | CASRDIKGGQPQHF | TGTGCCAGCAGGGACATCAAAGGGGGACAGCCCCAGCATTTT
- | TRBJ2-7 | few | TRBV10-3 | CAISESPTVYEQYF | TGTGCCATCAGTGAGTCCCCTACCGTCTACGAGCAGTACTTC
- | TRBJ2-3 | - | TRBV7-9 | CASSWGLVLTDTQYF | TGTGCCAGCAGCTGGGGACTCGTGTTGACAGATACGCAGTATTTT
TRBD1 | TRBJ1-1 | - | TRBV5-6 | CASSRTGSASGAFF | TGTGCCAGCAGCAGGACAGGGAGCGCTTCCGGAGCTTTCTTT
- | TRBJ1-2 | - | TRBV5-1 | CASSTWGLPYGYTF | TGCGCCAGCAGCACCTGGGGACTGCCCTATGGCTACACCTTC
- | TRBJ1-3 | - | TRBV5-1 | CASSLDSAASSGNTIYF | TGCGCCAGCAGCTTGGACTCTGCGGCCTCCTCTGGAAACACCATATATTTT
- | TRBJ1-5 | - | TRBV7-2 | CASSLGGQPQHF | TGTGCCAGCAGCTTGGGGGGACAGCCCCAGCATTTT
- | TRBJ2-6 | - | TRBV5-1 | CASMSEASPNSGANVLTF | TGCGCCAGCATGTCGGAGGCCAGCCCTAACTCTGGGGCCAACGTCCTGACTTTC
TRBD2 | TRBJ2-3 | once | TRBV9 | CASSAGLAGALDTQYF | TGTGCCAGCAGCGCCGGACTAGCGGGAGCTCTGGATACGCAGTATTTT
- | TRBJ1-1 | - | TRBV28 | CASRAQGGTEAFF | TGTGCCAGCAGGGCACAGGGAGGGACTGAAGCTTTCTTT
- | TRBJ2-1 | - | TRBV9 | CASSVNTQYNEQFF | TGTGCCAGCAGCGTAAACACGCAATACAATGAGCAGTTCTTC
- | TRBJ1-1 | - | TRBV4-3 | CASSQRTSLIRELRLNTEAFF | TGCGCCAGCAGCCAACGGACCTCCCTGATCAGGGAACTGAGATTAAACACTGAAGCTTTCTTT
- | TRBJ2-2 | - | TRBV3-1/TRBV3-2 | CASSPQGSSRELFF | TGTGCCAGCAGCCCTCAGGGAAGTAGCCGGGAGCTGTTTTTT
TRBD2 | TRBJ2-7 | - | TRBV6-5 | CASSSSGYEQYF | TGTGCCAGCAGTTCTAGCGGCTACGAGCAGTACTTC
TRBD1 | TRBJ1-4 | - | TRBV7-9 | CASSPDRGGEKLFF | TGTGCCAGCAGCCCTGACAGGGGGGGTGAAAAACTGTTTTTT
- | TRBJ2-7 | - | TRBV19 | CASSQGRSYEQYF | TGTGCCAGTAGTCAGGGGCGTTCCTACGAGCAGTACTTC
- | TRBJ1-1 | - | TRBV7-9 | CASSLAAGAYTEAFF | TGTGCCAGCAGCTTAGCAGCAGGCGCGTACACTGAAGCTTTCTTT
- | TRBJ2-1 | - | TRBV30 | CAWSPQAYNEQFF | TGTGCCTGGAGTCCTCAGGCTTACAATGAGCAGTTCTTC
- | TRBJ1-1 | few | TRBV3-1/TRBV3-2 | CASSPRILTEAFF | TGTGCCAGCAGCCCCAGGATCTTGACTGAAGCTTTCTTT
- | TRBJ2-2 | - | TRBV2 | CASTRGQGTGELFF | TGTGCCAGCACCCGAGGGCAGGGGACCGGGGAGCTGTTTTTT
TRBD1 | TRBJ2-7 | - | TRBV5-1 | CASSLDGTDAYEQYF | TGCGCCAGCAGCTTGGATGGGACAGACGCCTACGAGCAGTACTTC
- | TRBJ2-5 | - | TRBV5-1 | CASSLERLETQYF | TGCGCCAGCAGCTTGGAGAGGTTGGAGACCCAGTACTTC
- | TRBJ2-7 | - | TRBV18 | CASSPVTGRKYYEQYF | TGTGCCAGCTCACCGGTCACAGGACGAAAGTACTACGAGCAGTACTTC
- | TRBJ1-2 | - | TRBV5-1 | CASRVADYGYTF | TGCGCCAGCAGAGTGGCAGACTATGGCTACACCTTC
TRBD1 | TRBJ1-2 | - | TRBV19 | CASSIRQGQHYGYTF | TGTGCCAGTAGTATACGACAGGGGCAACACTATGGCTACACCTTC
- | TRBJ2-7 | - | TRBV12-3/TRBV12-4 | CASSFFAVYEQYF | TGTGCCAGCAGTTTTTTTGCAGTCTACGAGCAGTACTTC
TRBD1 | TRBJ1-2 | - | TRBV7-8 | CASSTTRTGRGYTF | TGTGCCAGCAGCACTACCCGGACAGGCCGTGGCTACACCTTC
- | TRBJ1-5 | - | TRBV12-3/TRBV12-4 | CASSFNNNQPQHF | TGTGCCAGCAGTTTCAACAACAATCAGCCCCAGCATTTT
- | TRBJ2-7 | - | TRBV7-9 | CASSLATAYEQYF | TGTGCCAGCAGCTTAGCGACAGCGTACGAGCAGTACTTC
TRBD1 | TRBJ1-3 | - | TRBV30 | CAWTRGTGNTIYF | TGTGCCTGGACTAGGGGGACAGGGAACACCATATATTTT
TRBD1 | TRBJ1-1 | - | TRBV5-6 | CASSLVPGGSTEAFF | TGTGCCAGCAGCTTGGTGCCAGGGGGGTCTACTGAAGCTTTCTTT
- | TRBJ2-1 | - | TRBV27 | CASSPVPNRRNEQFF | TGTGCCAGCAGTCCGGTACCAAACCGGCGGAATGAGCAGTTCTTC
TRBD1 | TRBJ1-2 | - | TRBV12-3/TRBV12-4 | CASSYRGGYTF | TGTGCCAGCAGTTACAGGGGTGGCTACACCTTC
TRBD1 | TRBJ2-5 | - | TRBV11-2 | CASSGQGIQETQYF | TGTGCCAGCAGCGGACAGGGGATCCAAGAGACCCAGTACTTC
- | TRBJ1-5 | once | TRBV6-4 | CASSAERDQPQHF | TGTGCCAGCAGTGCCGAACGGGATCAGCCCCAGCATTTT
TRBD1 | TRBJ1-4 | - | TRBV25-1 | CASSWGAGGGTNEKLFF | TGTGCCAGCAGTTGGGGGGCAGGGGGCGGAACTAATGAAAAACTGTTTTTT
TRBD2 | TRBJ2-1 | few | TRBV4-1 | CASSKGLAGVEEEQFF | TGCGCCAGCAGCAAGGGACTAGCGGGAGTGGAGGAAGAGCAGTTCTTC
TRBD1 | TRBJ1-5 | - | TRBV11-3 | CASSLDQGGLDQPQHF | TGTGCCAGCAGCTTAGATCAAGGGGGCTTAGACCAGCCCCAGCATTTT